This T cell receptor (beta chain) was sequenced for a study of T cell clonality in common variable immunodeficiency. Each donor provided about 5 to 8.5 ml of heparinized whole blood. Sequenced by immunoSEQ multiplex PCR; TCRdb stores in-frame clones only, minus some. The profile covers around 29,000 clones, none occurring a single time. The receptor was derived from a person between 18 and 75 years old in good health. Specimen: peripheral blood mononuclear cells.

CDR3 bases read: TGTGCCAGCAGCTTTGCGGGCTCCTACGAC. This codes for CASSFAGSYD. The complete CDR3 protein is CASSFAGSYDYTF. The rearrangement joins TRBV7-9 to TRBJ1-2; no clear D. The read is 3 residues too short to cover the CDR3 end, so that end is filled in from the germline J gene. The CDR3 totals 13 residues. Germline loops: CDR1 SEHNR, CDR2 FQNEAQ (reference sequence).